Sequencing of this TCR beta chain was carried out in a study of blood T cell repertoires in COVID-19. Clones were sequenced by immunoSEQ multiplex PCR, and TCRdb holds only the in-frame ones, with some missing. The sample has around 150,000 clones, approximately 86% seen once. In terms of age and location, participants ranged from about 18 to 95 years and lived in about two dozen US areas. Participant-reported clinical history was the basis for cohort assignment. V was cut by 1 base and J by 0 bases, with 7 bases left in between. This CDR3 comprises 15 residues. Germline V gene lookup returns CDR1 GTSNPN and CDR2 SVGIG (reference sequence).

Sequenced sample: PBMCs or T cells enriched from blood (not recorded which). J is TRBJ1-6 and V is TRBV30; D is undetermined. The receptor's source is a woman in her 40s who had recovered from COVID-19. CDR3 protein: CAWSAQISYNSPLHF. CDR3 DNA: TGTGCCTGGAGTGCCCAGATCTCCTATAATTCACCCCTCCACTTT.